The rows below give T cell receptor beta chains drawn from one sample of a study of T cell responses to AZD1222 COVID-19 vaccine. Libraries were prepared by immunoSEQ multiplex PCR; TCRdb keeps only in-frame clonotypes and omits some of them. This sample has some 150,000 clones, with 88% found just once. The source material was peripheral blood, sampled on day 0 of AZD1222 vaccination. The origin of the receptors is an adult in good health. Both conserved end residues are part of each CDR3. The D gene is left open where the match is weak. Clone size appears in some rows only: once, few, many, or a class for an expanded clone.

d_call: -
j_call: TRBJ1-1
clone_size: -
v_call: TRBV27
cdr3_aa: CASSLGQSRRTEAFF
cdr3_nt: TGTGCCAGCAGTTTAGGGCAGAGCCGACGCACTGAAGCTTTCTTT

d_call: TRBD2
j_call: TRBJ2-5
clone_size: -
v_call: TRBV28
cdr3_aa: CASSSGTRKETQYF
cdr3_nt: TGTGCCAGCAGTTCCGGGACTAGAAAAGAGACCCAGTACTTC

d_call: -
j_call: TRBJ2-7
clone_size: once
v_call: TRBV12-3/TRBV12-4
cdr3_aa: CASSLTTTYEQYF
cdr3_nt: TGTGCCAGCAGTTTAACCACTACCTACGAGCAGTACTTC

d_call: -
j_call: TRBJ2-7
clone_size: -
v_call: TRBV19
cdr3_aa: CASSIFRAPETEQYF
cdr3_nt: TGTGCCAGTAGTATATTCAGGGCCCCAGAGACGGAGCAGTACTTC

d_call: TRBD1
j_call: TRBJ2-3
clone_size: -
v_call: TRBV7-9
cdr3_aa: CASSSPTGADTQYF
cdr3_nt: TGTGCCAGCAGCTCTCCTACAGGGGCAGATACGCAGTATTTT

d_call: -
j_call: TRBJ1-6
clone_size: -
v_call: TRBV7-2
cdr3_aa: CASSLGSLGSPLHF
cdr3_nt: TGTGCCAGCAGCTTGGGGAGTTTGGGGTCACCCCTCCACTTT

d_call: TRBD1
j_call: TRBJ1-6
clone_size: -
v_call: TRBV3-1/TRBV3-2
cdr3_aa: CASSQDERYRGNYNSPLHF
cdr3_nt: TGTGCCAGCAGCCAAGATGAGAGGTACAGGGGAAACTATAATTCACCCCTCCACTTT

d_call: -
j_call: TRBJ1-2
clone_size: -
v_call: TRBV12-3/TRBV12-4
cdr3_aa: CASSLDSYGYTF
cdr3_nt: TGTGCCAGCAGCTTGGACAGCTATGGCTACACCTTC

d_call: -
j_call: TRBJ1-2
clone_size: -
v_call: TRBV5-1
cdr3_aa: CASSWGWGENYGYTF
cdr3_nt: TGCGCCAGCAGCTGGGGTTGGGGGGAGAACTATGGCTACACCTTC

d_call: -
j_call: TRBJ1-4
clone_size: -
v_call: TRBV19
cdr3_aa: CASSDRAGAREKLFF
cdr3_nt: TGTGCCAGTAGCGATAGGGCTGGTGCAAGGGAAAAACTGTTTTTT

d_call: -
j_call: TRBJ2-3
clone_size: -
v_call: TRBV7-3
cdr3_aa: CASSNRGTDTQYF
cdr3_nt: TGTGCCAGCAGCAACAGGGGCACAGATACGCAGTATTTT

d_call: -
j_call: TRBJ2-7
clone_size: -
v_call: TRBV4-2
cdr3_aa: CASSQEERYEQYF
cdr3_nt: TGTGCCAGCAGCCAAGAGGAGCGGTACGAGCAGTACTTC

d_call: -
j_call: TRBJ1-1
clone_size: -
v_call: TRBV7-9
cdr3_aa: CASRGQLNTEAFF
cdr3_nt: TGTGCCAGCCGCGGACAGCTGAACACTGAAGCTTTCTTT

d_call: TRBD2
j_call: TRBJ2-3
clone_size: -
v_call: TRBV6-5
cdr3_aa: CASRQRTSGGTQYF
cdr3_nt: TGTGCCAGCAGACAGAGGACTAGCGGGGGTACGCAGTATTTT

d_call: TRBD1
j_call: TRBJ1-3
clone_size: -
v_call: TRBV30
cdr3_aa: CAWSVQQGYTIYF
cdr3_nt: TGTGCCTGGAGTGTACAACAGGGGTACACCATATATTTT

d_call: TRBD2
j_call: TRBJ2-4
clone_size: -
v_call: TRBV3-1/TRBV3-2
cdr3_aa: CASSQAREVAGAWDKNIQYF
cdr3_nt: TGTGCCAGCAGCCAAGCCCGGGAGGTAGCGGGAGCCTGGGACAAAAACATTCAGTACTTC

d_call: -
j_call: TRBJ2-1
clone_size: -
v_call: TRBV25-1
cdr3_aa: CASSEFLGEQFF
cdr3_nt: TGTGCCAGCAGTGAATTTTTGGGTGAGCAGTTCTTC

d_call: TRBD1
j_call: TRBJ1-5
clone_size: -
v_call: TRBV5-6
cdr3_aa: CASSLTGGNQPQHF
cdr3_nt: TGTGCCAGCAGCTTGACAGGGGGCAATCAGCCCCAGCATTTT

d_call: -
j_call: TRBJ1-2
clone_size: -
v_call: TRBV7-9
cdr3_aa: CASSLAGGLRDGYTF
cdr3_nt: TGTGCCAGCAGCTTAGCGGGGGGTCTACGCGATGGCTACACCTTC

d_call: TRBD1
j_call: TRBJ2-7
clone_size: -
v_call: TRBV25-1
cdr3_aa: CASSLGTGGPSEQYF
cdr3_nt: TGTGCCAGCAGTCTGGGGACAGGGGGCCCCTCCGAGCAGTACTTC

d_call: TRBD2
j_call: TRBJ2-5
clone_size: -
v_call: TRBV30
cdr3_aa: CAWSVLRTSGIQETQYF
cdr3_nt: TGTGCCTGGAGTGTATTGAGAACTAGCGGGATCCAAGAGACCCAGTACTTC

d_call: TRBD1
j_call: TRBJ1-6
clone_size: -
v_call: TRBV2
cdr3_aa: CASSGTGWVSPLHF
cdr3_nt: TGTGCCAGCAGTGGGACAGGGTGGGTATCACCCCTCCACTTT

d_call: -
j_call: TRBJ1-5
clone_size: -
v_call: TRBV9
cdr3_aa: CASSPHPGQAQHF
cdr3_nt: TGTGCCAGCAGCCCACATCCAGGGCAAGCCCAGCATTTT

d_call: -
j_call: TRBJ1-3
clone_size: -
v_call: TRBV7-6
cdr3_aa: CASGSPGAISGNTIYF
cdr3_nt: TGTGCCAGCGGTAGTCCGGGGGCGATCTCTGGAAACACCATATATTTT

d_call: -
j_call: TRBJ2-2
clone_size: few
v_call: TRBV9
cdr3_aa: CASSVAGDTGELFF
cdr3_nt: TGTGCCAGCAGCGTAGCGGGGGACACCGGCGAGCTGTTTTTT

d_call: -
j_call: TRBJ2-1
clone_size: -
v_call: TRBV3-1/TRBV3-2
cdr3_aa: CASSQDWERGREQFF
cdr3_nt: TGTGCCAGCAGCCAAGATTGGGAGAGGGGACGTGAGCAGTTCTTC

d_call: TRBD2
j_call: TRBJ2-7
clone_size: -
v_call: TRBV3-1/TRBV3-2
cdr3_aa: CASSQSSGSYEQYF
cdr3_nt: TGTGCCAGCAGCCAATCTAGCGGCTCCTACGAGCAGTACTTC

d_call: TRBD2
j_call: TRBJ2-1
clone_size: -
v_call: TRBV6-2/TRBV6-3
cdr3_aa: CASSSPGLAGGFNEQFF
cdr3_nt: TGTGCCAGCAGTTCCCCGGGACTAGCGGGAGGGTTCAATGAGCAGTTCTTC

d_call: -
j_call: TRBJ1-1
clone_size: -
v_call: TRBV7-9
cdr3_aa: CASSLEVVNTEAFF
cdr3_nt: TGTGCCAGCAGCTTAGAGGTGGTGAACACTGAAGCTTTCTTT

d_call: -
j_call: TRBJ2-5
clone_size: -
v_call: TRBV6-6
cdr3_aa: CASSLDRFGETQYF
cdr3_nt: TGTGCCAGCAGTCTTGACAGATTCGGGGAGACCCAGTACTTC

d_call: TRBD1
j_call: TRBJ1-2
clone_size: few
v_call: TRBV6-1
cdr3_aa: CASSETGGYGYTF
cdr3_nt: TGTGCCAGCAGTGAAACAGGGGGGTATGGCTACACCTTC

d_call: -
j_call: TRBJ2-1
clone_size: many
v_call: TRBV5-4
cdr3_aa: CASSTPLGGGYNEQFF
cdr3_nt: TGTGCCAGCAGCACGCCCCTAGGGGGAGGCTACAATGAGCAGTTCTTC

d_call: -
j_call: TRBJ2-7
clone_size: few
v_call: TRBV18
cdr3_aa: CASSPSTQGYEQYF
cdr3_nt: TGTGCCAGCTCACCAAGCACCCAGGGGTACGAGCAGTACTTC

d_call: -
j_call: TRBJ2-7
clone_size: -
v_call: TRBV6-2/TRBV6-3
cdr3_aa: CASSLATTYEQYF
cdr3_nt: TGTGCCAGCAGCCTTGCTACGACCTACGAGCAGTACTTC

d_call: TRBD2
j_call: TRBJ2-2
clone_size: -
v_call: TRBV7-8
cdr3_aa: CASSLLAGGGPNTGELFF
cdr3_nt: TGTGCCAGCAGCCTCCTAGCGGGAGGCGGGCCGAACACCGGGGAGCTGTTTTTT

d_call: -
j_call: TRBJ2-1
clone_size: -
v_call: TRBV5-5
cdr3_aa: CASSLVLYNEQFF
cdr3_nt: TGTGCCAGCAGCTTGGTACTTTACAATGAGCAGTTCTTC

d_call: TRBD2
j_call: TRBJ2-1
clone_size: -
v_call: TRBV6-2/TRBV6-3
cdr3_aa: CASSPHPPVAGANEQFF
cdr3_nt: TGTGCCAGCAGCCCGCACCCGCCCGTAGCGGGAGCCAATGAGCAGTTCTTC

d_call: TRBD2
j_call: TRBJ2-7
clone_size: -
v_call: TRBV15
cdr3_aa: CATSRGTSGTYEQYF
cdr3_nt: TGTGCCACCAGCAGAGGGACTAGCGGAACCTACGAGCAGTACTTC

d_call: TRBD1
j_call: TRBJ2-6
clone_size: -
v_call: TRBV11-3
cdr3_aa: CASSLTTGGPSGANVLTF
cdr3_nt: TGTGCCAGCAGCCTGACGACAGGGGGACCCTCTGGGGCCAACGTCCTGACTTTC

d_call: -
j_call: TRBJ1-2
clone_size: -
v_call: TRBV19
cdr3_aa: CASSIIYPPGYTF
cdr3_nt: TGTGCCAGTAGTATCATCTATCCTCCGGGCTACACCTTC

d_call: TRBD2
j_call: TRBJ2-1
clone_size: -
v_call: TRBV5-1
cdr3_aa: CASSFGTSGRMTYNEQFF
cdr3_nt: TGCGCCAGCAGCTTCGGGACTAGCGGGAGAATGACCTACAATGAGCAGTTCTTC

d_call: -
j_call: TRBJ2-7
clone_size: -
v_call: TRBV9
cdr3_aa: CASSVVGDTLREQYF
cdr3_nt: TGTGCCAGCAGCGTAGTCGGGGACACCCTACGAGAGCAGTACTTC

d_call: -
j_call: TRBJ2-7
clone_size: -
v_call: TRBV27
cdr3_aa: CASSLSDSSSYEQYF
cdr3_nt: TGTGCCAGCAGTTTATCGGACTCCAGTTCCTACGAGCAGTACTTC

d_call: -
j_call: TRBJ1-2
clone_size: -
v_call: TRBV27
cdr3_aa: CASSSTGTGYTF
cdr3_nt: TGTGCCAGCAGTTCAACCGGGACCGGCTACACCTTC

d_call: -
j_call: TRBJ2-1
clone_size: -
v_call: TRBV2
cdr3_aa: CASRGYEQFF
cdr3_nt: TGTGCCAGCCGCGGGTATGAGCAGTTCTTC

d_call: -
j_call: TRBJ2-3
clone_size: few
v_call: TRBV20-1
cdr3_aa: CKAGSGDTQYF
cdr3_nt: TGCAAGGCGGGCTCAGGAGATACGCAGTATTTT

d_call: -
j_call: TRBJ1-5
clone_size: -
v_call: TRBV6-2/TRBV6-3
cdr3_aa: CASSLQVDQPQHF
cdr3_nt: TGTGCCAGCAGTCTCCAGGTGGATCAGCCCCAGCATTTT

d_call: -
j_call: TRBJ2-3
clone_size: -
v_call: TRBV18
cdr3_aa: CASSPPIAPSTDTQYF
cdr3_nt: TGTGCCAGCTCACCACCGATAGCGCCTAGCACAGATACGCAGTATTTT

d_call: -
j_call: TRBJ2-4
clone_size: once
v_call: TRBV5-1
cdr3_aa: CASSLLGGVKNIQYF
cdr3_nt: TGCGCCAGCAGCTTGTTGGGCGGGGTTAAAAACATTCAGTACTTC